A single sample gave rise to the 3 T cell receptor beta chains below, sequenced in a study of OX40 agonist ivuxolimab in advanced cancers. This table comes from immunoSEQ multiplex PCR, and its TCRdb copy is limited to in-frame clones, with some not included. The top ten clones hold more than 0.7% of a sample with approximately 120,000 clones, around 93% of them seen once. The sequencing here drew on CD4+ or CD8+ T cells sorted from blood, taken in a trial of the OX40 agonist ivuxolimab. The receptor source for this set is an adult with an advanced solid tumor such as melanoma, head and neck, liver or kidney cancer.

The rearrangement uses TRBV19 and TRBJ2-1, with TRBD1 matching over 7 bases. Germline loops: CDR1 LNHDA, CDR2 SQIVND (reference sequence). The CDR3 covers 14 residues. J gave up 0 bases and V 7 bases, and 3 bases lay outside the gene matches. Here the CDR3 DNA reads TGTGCCAGTACGACAGGGAGCTCCTACAATGAGCAGTTCTTC. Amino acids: CASTTGSSYNEQFF.

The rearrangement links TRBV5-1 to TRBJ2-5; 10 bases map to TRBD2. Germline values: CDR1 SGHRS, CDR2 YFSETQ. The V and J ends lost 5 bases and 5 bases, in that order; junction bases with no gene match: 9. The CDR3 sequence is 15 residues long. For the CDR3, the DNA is TGCGCCAGCAGAGTGAGCGGGAGGGAGGAGGAGACCCAGTACTTC. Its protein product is CASRVSGREEETQYF.

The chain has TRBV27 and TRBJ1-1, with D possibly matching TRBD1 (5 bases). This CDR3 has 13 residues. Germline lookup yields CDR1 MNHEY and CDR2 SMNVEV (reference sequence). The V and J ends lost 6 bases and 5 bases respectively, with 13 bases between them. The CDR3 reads CASRRGGETEAFF. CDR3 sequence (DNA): TGTGCCAGCAGGAGGGGAGGAGAGACTGAAGCTTTCTTT.